One sample yielded the 28 T cell receptor beta chains listed below, sequenced in a study of T cells expressing NK-cell markers. TCRdb re-called the 5' RACE reads and shows each CDR3 protein once, DNA omitted. The table lists approximately 170,000 distinct CDR3 sequences. Sequenced material: blood T cells: a sorted CD56 or NKG2C T cell subset, CD4+ or CD8+ T cells, or bulk PBMC T cells (not recorded which). These receptors came from a man aged 18 to 69 in good health.

This sequence joins TRBV6-1 and TRBJ2-7; TCRdb names TRBD1, which stays unverified in the absence of DNA. The germline gives CDR1 MNHNS, CDR2 SASEGT. CDR3 length: 15 amino acids. CDR3 sequence: CASTHFRDGAYEQYF.

The chain joins TRBV7-8 to TRBJ2-3; TCRdb gives TRBD2 as the D gene, but with no DNA this cannot be confirmed. There are 12 residues in the CDR3. In germline, CDR1 is SGHVS, CDR2 FQNEAQ. The CDR3 protein is CASSEGPETQYF.

The CDR3 loop reads CASSEAASGGETQYF. This rearrangement joins TRBV2 to TRBJ2-5; TCRdb reports TRBD2, a call that lacks DNA to check it against. This CDR3 spans 15 amino acids. CDR1 is SNHLY and CDR2 is FYNNEI in the germline V gene.

This chain links TRBV7-9 with TRBJ1-1; the D call of TRBD1 rests on TCRdb alone, since no DNA is present to check it. This CDR3 comprises 15 residues. Germline CDR1 and CDR2: SEHNR and FQNEAQ (reference sequence). The CDR3 sequence: CASSLGGAGLTEAFF.

The rearrangement uses TRBV4-2 and TRBJ2-7; TCRdb's D gene call, TRBD1, goes unchecked for lack of DNA. CDR3 size: 15 residues. The germline V gene has CDR1 LGHNA and CDR2 YNFKEQ. The CDR3 spells CASSQDLAGGYEQYF.

The gene calls are TRBV12-3 or TRBV12-4 and TRBJ1-1. There are 12 residues in the CDR3. CDR3 protein: CASRDGHTEAFF.

The chain joins TRBV24-1 to TRBJ1-1; TCRdb calls TRBD1, which cannot be checked without DNA. The CDR3 sequence is 12 residues long. Germline lookup yields CDR1 KGHDR and CDR2 SFDVKD. The CDR3 loop reads CATSDEGTEAFF.

The V gene is TRBV27, the J gene TRBJ2-1. CDR3 length equals 13 residues. Germline lookup yields CDR1 MNHEY and CDR2 SMNVEV (reference sequence). The CDR3 reads CASSLTRTREQFF.

The chain carries TRBV3-1 and TRBJ2-5; as DNA is missing, the TRBD2 call by TCRdb cannot be tested. The CDR3 extends over 15 amino acids. Per the germline V gene, CDR1 is LGHDT and CDR2 is YNNKEL (reference sequence). CDR3 sequence: CASSPGSSGVETQYF.

The chain recombines TRBV7-3 with TRBJ2-1; TCRdb returns TRBD1, unconfirmable since there is no DNA. Germline V gives CDR1 SGHTA, CDR2 FQGTGA. The CDR3 length is 16 residues. The CDR3 spells CASSLGSGGTYNEQFF.

The rearrangement links TRBV2 to TRBJ1-4. The CDR3 consists of 15 residues. Per the germline V gene, CDR1 is SNHLY and CDR2 is FYNNEI. The CDR3 protein is CASSEEGATNEKLFF.

This chain joins TRBV28 and TRBJ2-1; no DNA is available, so the TRBD2 call from TCRdb remains unchecked. This CDR3 has 15 residues. Germline assignment: CDR1 MDHEN and CDR2 SYDVKM. CDR3 sequence: CASSPFSGGAAEQFF.

The chain carries TRBV21-1 and TRBJ2-7. TRBV21-1 is designated a pseudogene. This CDR3 comprises 15 residues. The CDR3 loop is CASSKATERIHEQYF.

V usage is TRBV24-1 and J usage is TRBJ2-5; the TRBD1 assignment by TCRdb is unverifiable without DNA. The length of the CDR3 is 16 residues. Germline V gene sequence: CDR1 KGHDR, CDR2 SFDVKD. CDR3 amino acids: CATSDFSGTVQETQYF.

The J gene is TRBJ2-3, the V gene TRBV6-5; TCRdb's D gene call, TRBD2, goes unchecked for lack of DNA. This CDR3 has 17 amino acids. Germline-derived CDR1 and CDR2 are MNHEY and SVGAGI. CDR3 sequence: CASSYVVAGGPTDTQYF.

J is TRBJ2-7 and V is TRBV28; the TRBD1 assignment by TCRdb is unverifiable without DNA. Germline CDR1 reads MDHEN; CDR2 reads SYDVKM. The CDR3 is made up of 15 amino acids. The CDR3 sequence is CASSPKTGSFYEQYF.

This chain joins TRBV13 and TRBJ2-7; TCRdb's D gene call, TRBD1, goes unchecked for lack of DNA. CDR1 and CDR2 from the germline V gene are PRHDT and FYEKMQ (reference sequence). The CDR3 consists of 17 residues. This chain's CDR3 is CASSFSAGQGLTYEQYF. Using reference TRBV13 and TRBJ2-7 for the parts outside the CDR3, the full variable domain is AAGVIQSPRHLIKEKRETATLKCYPIPRHDTVYWYQQGPGQDPQFLISFYEKMQSDKGSIPDRFSAQQFSDYHSELNMSSLELGDSALYFCASSFSAGQGLTYEQYFGPGTRLTVT.

The rearrangement joins TRBV5-6 to TRBJ1-1. CDR1 is SGHDT and CDR2 is YYEEEE in the germline V gene. This CDR3 is built from 14 residues. CDR3 sequence reads: CASSYQTGGTEAFF.

The rearrangement uses TRBV6-1 and TRBJ1-1; there is no DNA to check the TCRdb D call of TRBD1. Germline-derived CDR1 and CDR2 are MNHNS and SASEGT. This CDR3 contains 17 residues. CDR3: CASSELNRGQGNTEAFF.

The rearrangement joins TRBV19 to TRBJ1-2. The CDR3 has 13 amino acids. Germline values: CDR1 LNHDA, CDR2 SQIVND (reference sequence). The CDR3 spells CASSMGSNYGYTF.

The J gene is TRBJ1-5, the V gene TRBV7-8; TCRdb gives TRBD1 as the D gene, but with no DNA this cannot be confirmed. The CDR3 is made up of 16 amino acids. Germline V gene lookup returns CDR1 SGHVS and CDR2 FQNEAQ. The CDR3 reads CASSLAGTGVAQPQHF.

The chain uses TRBV27 and TRBJ1-4. The CDR3 is made up of 11 amino acids. CDR1 is MNHEY, CDR2 SMNVEV, per germline (reference sequence). The CDR3: CASSSTGKLFF.

The V call is TRBV11-3, the J call TRBJ2-5; TCRdb's D call, TRBD1, is unchecked because there is no DNA. CDR3 size: 17 residues. Germline values: CDR1 SGHNT, CDR2 YENEEA. CDR3 sequence reads: CASSSRGGDRDTETQYF.

The rearrangement uses TRBV7-3 and TRBJ2-5; the TCRdb D gene call, TRBD1, has no DNA to confirm it. Per the germline V gene, CDR1 is SGHTA and CDR2 is FQGTGA. The CDR3 totals 16 residues. CDR3: CASSPGNTIERETQYF.

V usage is TRBV5-1 and J usage is TRBJ2-3. CDR1 and CDR2 (germline): SGHRS, YFSETQ. The CDR3 totals 14 residues. The CDR3 is CASSWNTGTDTQYF.

The chain has TRBV28 and TRBJ1-5. Germline CDR1 reads MDHEN; CDR2 reads SYDVKM. The CDR3 consists of 12 residues. The CDR3 reads CASSPTELPQHF.

The rearrangement links TRBV5-6 to TRBJ2-5; TCRdb's D call of TRBD1 is untestable without DNA. The CDR3 covers 14 residues. The germline CDR1 and CDR2 sequences are SGHDT and YYEEEE. CDR3 region: CASSTGQEQETQYF.

V and J are TRBV6-1 and TRBJ1-1; the D gene TCRdb calls, TRBD1, cannot be checked with no DNA. This CDR3 has 18 residues. Germline V CDR1 and CDR2: MNHNS, SASEGT. The CDR3 sequence is CASTPWAGASELNTEAFF.